The rows below give T cell receptor beta chains drawn from one sample of a study of tissue T cells after allogeneic stem cell transplantation. Only in-frame clones appear in the TCRdb table, and some are missing; sequencing was by immunoSEQ multiplex PCR. This repertoire shows 8,000 to 10,000 clones, roughly 60% found once; its top ten account for roughly 9.6%. The sample in question was tissue from the jejunum, obtained at autopsy. These receptor sequences come from a woman aged 18-49 years with breast cancer. CDR3s include the opening cysteine and the closing phenylalanine or tryptophan. A D gene is named only where the DNA matches it firmly. Not all rows give a size; the values are once, few, many and, for expanded clones, a class.

d_gene,abundance,len,j_gene,v_gene,CDR3aa,CDR3nt
.,.,13,TRBJ1-3,TRBV19,CASSTQPGNTIYF,TGTGCCAGTAGTACCCAACCTGGAAACACCATATATTTT
.,.,13,TRBJ1-6,TRBV2,CASSEEQGATLHF,TGTGCCAGCAGTGAAGAACAGGGAGCAACCCTCCACTTT
.,.,14,TRBJ2-6,TRBV5-1,CASSSQGGANVLTF,TGCGCCAGCAGCTCCCAGGGAGGGGCCAACGTCCTGACTTTC
.,.,17,TRBJ2-5,TRBV18,CASSPSSPGGTEETQYF,TGTGCCAGCTCACCATCGTCCCCCGGAGGGACCGAAGAGACCCAGTACTTC
.,.,15,TRBJ2-2,TRBV5-7,CASNNGPSNTGELFF,TGTGCCAGCAATAACGGGCCGTCGAACACCGGGGAGCTGTTTTTT
.,.,11,TRBJ2-5,TRBV2,CASSGGLTQYF,TGTGCCAGCAGTGGAGGGTTGACCCAGTACTTC
.,.,14,TRBJ1-4,TRBV13,CASSSGGEDKKLFF,TGTGCCAGCAGCTCGGGGGGCGAGGATAAAAAACTGTTTTTT
TRBD1,.,14,TRBJ2-7,TRBV18,CASSPTGTGYEQYF,TGTGCCAGCTCCCCCACCGGGACAGGATACGAGCAGTACTTC
.,once,14,TRBJ1-1,TRBV21-1,CASSKVVRDTEAFF,TGTGCCAGCAGCAAAGTTGTCAGGGACACTGAAGCTTTCTTT
TRBD2,.,14,TRBJ2-5,TRBV19,CASGTSGLQETQYF,TGTGCCAGTGGGACTAGCGGGCTTCAAGAGACCCAGTACTTC
.,few,12,TRBJ1-5,TRBV6-2/TRBV6-3,CASSPGVQPQHF,TGTGCCAGCAGCCCAGGGGTTCAGCCCCAGCATTTT
TRBD1,.,15,TRBJ2-7,TRBV18,CASSPPGRGRYEQYF,TGTGCCAGCTCACCCCCGGGCAGGGGGCGGTACGAGCAGTACTTC
.,.,19,TRBJ2-7,TRBV21-1,CASSKARPSRRLAGREQYF,TGTGCCAGCAGCAAAGCGCGGCCCTCGCGGAGGCTAGCGGGAAGAGAGCAGTACTTC